The 28 T cell receptor beta chains listed next were all sequenced from one sample in a study of blood T cells in healthy people across ages. Using a J-beta primer mix together with a sample-barcoded 5' primer, a second PCR was run for 7 to 11 cycles. TCRdb reprocessed the 5' RACE reads with MiXCR, giving one entry per CDR3 protein. The sample includes roughly 730,000 distinct CDR3 sequences, 56% of them seen just once. The sample taken for sequencing was blood. Receptor source: a man in his forties or fifties in good health.

This clonotype was observed at least ten times. The chain is built from TRBV6-1 and TRBJ1-2; maybe TRBD1 (5 bases). This CDR3 is 13 amino acids long. Trimming removed 3 bases at V and 3 bases at J, with 8 bases between. Germline CDR1 MNHNS, CDR2 SASEGT. This CDR3 is CASSERQHYGYTF. Here the CDR3 DNA reads TGTGCCAGCAGTGAGAGACAGCACTATGGCTACACCTTC.

The genes are TRBV7-2 and TRBJ2-7; D possibly corresponds to TRBD2 (6 bases). This CDR3 spans 15 amino acids. Trimming pared 5 bases from V and 0 bases from J, leaving 14 bases between. Germline-derived CDR1 and CDR2 are SGHTA and FQGNSA. The CDR3 region is CASSAGRAASYEQYF. CDR3 bases: TGTGCCAGCAGCGCGGGACGAGCGGCCTCCTACGAGCAGTACTTC. The full variable domain, its missing parts supplied by reference TRBV7-2 and TRBJ2-7, is GAGVSQSPSNKVTEKGKDVELRCDPISGHTALYWYRQSLGQGLEFLIYFQGNSAPDKSGLPSDRFSAERTGGSVSTLTIQRTQQEDSAVYLCASSAGRAASYEQYFGPGTRLTVT.

This clonotype was seen ten or more times. The V gene is TRBV14, the J gene TRBJ2-7, with 8 bases that match TRBD2. The J segment lost 6 bases and the V segment lost 6 bases, leaving 10 bases of the junction unmatched. Per germline, CDR1 SGHDN and CDR2 FVKESK. This CDR3 contains 14 residues. CDR3 protein: CASRPSGRFGEQYF. CDR3 DNA sequence: TGTGCCAGCAGACCAAGCGGGAGATTCGGCGAGCAGTACTTC.

The gene calls are TRBV3-1 and TRBJ2-3, with TRBD1 matching 9 bases. With 0 bases clipped from V and 8 bases from J, the junction kept 9 bases outside the gene matches. Germline V gives CDR1 LGHDT, CDR2 YNNKEL (reference sequence). CDR3 size: 16 residues. CDR3 residues: CASSQDIVQGAGTQYF. CDR3 in DNA: TGTGCCAGCAGCCAAGATATCGTACAGGGGGCAGGTACGCAGTATTTT.

The chain carries TRBV12-3 or TRBV12-4 and TRBJ2-1; 7 nucleotides align to TRBD1. V was clipped by 8 bases and J by 10 bases; unmatched bases: 8. The CDR3 is 12 amino acids. The CDR3: CASSQGVGEQFF. The CDR3 nucleotides are TGTGCCAGCTCGCAGGGGGTGGGCGAGCAGTTCTTC.

This chain joins TRBV3-1 and TRBJ1-5, with D maybe TRBD1 (6 bases). V lost 2 bases, J lost 7 bases, and 12 bases lay in between. Germline V CDR1 and CDR2: LGHDT, YNNKEL (reference sequence). This CDR3 has 14 residues. The CDR3 DNA is TGTGCCAGCAGCCAATTCAGGGGAAGCCAGCCCCAGCATTTT. Its translation: CASSQFRGSQPQHF.

This chain connects TRBV21-1 to TRBJ1-2. TRBV21-1 is designated a pseudogene. The CDR3 runs to 14 residues. The CDR3, as DNA: TGTGCCAGCAGCAAAGGAGAAAGTAACTATGGCTACACCTTC. Its translation is CASSKGESNYGYTF.

Only a few counts were recorded for this clonotype. The genes are TRBV9 and TRBJ1-5, with D perhaps TRBD1 (6 bases). Germline CDR1 is SGDLS and CDR2 is YYNGEE. V shed 4 bases and J shed 6 bases, with 23 bases lying between them. This CDR3 comprises 17 residues. The DNA of the CDR3 is TGTGCCAGCAGCAACCCCACCGGGACAAGGAGTCCTCAGCCCCAGCATTTT. This codes for CASSNPTGTRSPQPQHF.

This chain links TRBV28 with TRBJ2-3; D gene uncertain. This CDR3 is built from 13 residues. Per germline, CDR1 MDHEN and CDR2 SYDVKM. V was pared by 0 bases and J by 6 bases, with 7 bases between. CDR3 region: CASSLWVADTQYF. The CDR3 coding sequence is TGTGCCAGCAGTTTATGGGTAGCCGATACGCAGTATTTT.

The rearrangement links TRBV10-2 to TRBJ2-1, with D hard to call. The CDR3 is made up of 14 amino acids. Germline CDR1 and CDR2: WSHSY and SAAADI. V was pared by 1 base and J by 8 bases, with 12 bases between. CDR3 region: CASSEYFRAHEQFF. The DNA of the CDR3 is TGCGCCAGCAGTGAGTATTTTAGGGCCCATGAGCAGTTCTTC.

This clonotype was recorded a few times. The gene calls are TRBV6-5 and TRBJ2-4; no firm D call. With 2 bases removed from V and 7 bases from J, the gap between germline ends came to 12 bases. Germline CDR1 MNHEY, CDR2 SVGAGI. CDR3 size: 14 residues. CDR3 DNA: TGTGCCAGCAGTTACGGGTCAGAACCTAACATTCAGTACTTC. This encodes CASSYGSEPNIQYF.

This clonotype was observed a few times. The chain combines TRBV27 with TRBJ2-5; TRBD2 aligns across 9 bases. V gave up 2 bases and J gave up 5 bases; unmatched junction bases: 3. The length of the CDR3 is 14 residues. Germline CDR1 MNHEY, CDR2 SMNVEV (reference sequence). CDR3 coding DNA: TGTGCCAGCAGTTTACTAGCGGGGATGGAGACCCAGTACTTC. Protein product: CASSLLAGMETQYF.

This clonotype has only one observation. The J gene is TRBJ2-5, the V gene TRBV7-2; 11 nucleotides match TRBD2. CDR1 and CDR2 from the germline V gene are SGHTA and FQGNSA. The V and J ends lost 5 bases and 4 bases, in that order; junction bases with no gene match: 9. This CDR3 is built from 16 residues. The CDR3 bases are TGTGCCAGCAGCCCCCAACTAGCGGGAGCCTCAGAGACCCAGTACTTC. Residues: CASSPQLAGASETQYF.

The chain links TRBV7-8 to TRBJ2-5; weak D call: TRBD1 (6 bases). Germline values: CDR1 SGHVS, CDR2 FQNEAQ. The CDR3 is 15 amino acids. V shed 5 bases and J shed 3 bases, with 16 bases lying between them. The CDR3 DNA reads TGTGCCAGCAGCCCATCCTTCAACAGGGAAGAGACCCAGTACTTC. Its translation: CASSPSFNREETQYF.

V usage is TRBV20-1 and J usage is TRBJ1-2; 8 positions match TRBD1. Germline CDR1 and CDR2: DFQATT and SNEGSKA (reference sequence). CDR3 length: 19 amino acids. J gave up 5 bases and V 5 bases, and 25 bases lay outside the gene matches. The DNA of the CDR3 is TGCAGTGCTCGACTGGGGTGGACAGGGACAAGCAGGGGGACTTATGGCTACACCTTC. Translated: CSARLGWTGTSRGTYGYTF.

The rearrangement links TRBV4-1 to TRBJ2-3, with TRBD2 matching over 10 bases. V shed 3 bases and J 2 bases; nucleotides not matched to a gene: 5. Germline lookup yields CDR1 MGHRA and CDR2 YSYEKL. The CDR3 sequence is 16 residues long. CDR3 in DNA: TGCGCCAGCAGCCACCCGACTAGCGGGCTCACAGATACGCAGTATTTT. It yields the protein CASSHPTSGLTDTQYF.

This clonotype was observed a few times. The chain uses TRBV28 and TRBJ2-7; no firm D call. Trimming cost V 2 bases and J 2 bases, with 13 bases left between them. The germline CDR1 and CDR2 sequences are MDHEN and SYDVKM. This CDR3 region has 15 residues. DNA of the CDR3: TGTGCCAGCAGTTTAATGGGGTCACCTACCTACGAGCAGTACTTC. It encodes CASSLMGSPTYEQYF.

The chain employs TRBV12-3 or TRBV12-4 and TRBJ2-5, with D possibly TRBD2 on 5 matching bases. This CDR3 has 13 residues. V was trimmed by 6 bases and J by 9 bases, leaving 17 bases between them. Here the CDR3 reads CASSEGPSVSQYF. The CDR3 DNA follows: TGTGCCAGCAGCGAGGGCCCATCGGTGTCCCAGTACTTC.

There are a few counts of this clonotype. One end of the junction fails to match germline, which may point to a read error. The chain uses TRBV28 and TRBJ1-6, with a weak D call TRBD1 (5 bases). CDR3 length: 16 amino acids. Germline V gives CDR1 MDHEN, CDR2 SYDVKM. CDR3 amino acids: CTSSLGTDSLNSPLHF. The CDR3 region has the DNA TGTACCAGCAGTCTTGGGACCGATAGTCTAAATTCACCCCTCCACTTT. The variable domain in full, completed from reference TRBV28 and TRBJ1-6, reads DVKVTQSSRYLVKRTGEKVFLECVQDMDHENMFWYRQDPGLGLRLIYFSYDVKMKEKGDIPEGYSVSREKKERFSLILESASTNQTSMYLCTSSLGTDSLNSPLHFGNGTRLTVT.

This chain links TRBV3-1 with TRBJ2-2; a possible D gene is TRBD2 (5 bases). This CDR3 contains 16 residues. The V end lost 2 bases, the J end lost 5 bases, and 15 bases lay between the germline ends. In germline, CDR1 is LGHDT, CDR2 YNNKEL (reference sequence). The CDR3, as DNA: TGTGCCAGCAGCCAAATTCCTACTAGGAGAACCGGGGAGCTGTTTTTT. Translating gives CASSQIPTRRTGELFF.

This chain connects TRBV5-1 to TRBJ1-4, with D unresolved. V gave up 1 base and J gave up 0 bases, with 10 bases separating them. The CDR3 is made up of 16 amino acids. Germline V gives CDR1 SGHRS, CDR2 YFSETQ. The CDR3 is CASSLSTATTNEKLFF. CDR3 in DNA: TGCGCCAGCAGCTTGAGCACAGCCACAACTAATGAAAAACTGTTTTTT.

This clonotype was counted between two and nine times. This chain uses TRBV9 with TRBJ2-7; D gene unclear. The CDR3 spans 19 residues. V was shortened by 3 bases and J by 4 bases, with 29 bases between the two germline ends. CDR1 SGDLS and CDR2 YYNGEE come from the germline V gene. The CDR3 sequence: CASSARMGCNGDLYYEQYF. In DNA form, the CDR3 reads TGTGCCAGCAGCGCGAGGATGGGCTGTAATGGGGATCTTTATTACGAGCAGTACTTC.

The CDR3 region is CASSAQPDFNEQYF. The CDR3 region has the DNA TGTGCCAGCAGCGCGCAACCAGACTTCAATGAACAGTACTTC. This chain joins TRBV9 and TRBJ2-5, with no clear D. The V gene's germline CDR1 is SGDLS and CDR2 YYNGEE. The V gene lost 3 bases and the J gene lost 11 bases, with 20 bases spanning the gap. The CDR3 contains 14 residues. Full variable domain (outside the CDR3, taken from reference TRBV9 and TRBJ2-5): DSGVTQTPKHLITATGQRVTLRCSPRSGDLSVYWYQQSLDQGLQFLIQYYNGEERAKGNILERFSAQQFPDLHSELNLSSLELGDSALYFCASSAQPDFNEQYFGPGTRLLVL.

The rearrangement joins TRBV20-1 to TRBJ1-2; perhaps TRBD1 as D (5 bases). Germline CDR1 and CDR2: DFQATT and SNEGSKA (reference sequence). This CDR3 has 10 residues. Trimming took off 7 bases at V and 8 bases at J, with 11 bases between the two ends. This CDR3 reads CSVQWTGYTF. CDR3 DNA: TGCAGTGTCCAATGGACAGGCTACACCTTC.

The chain is built from TRBV7-2 and TRBJ2-5; D is possibly TRBD2 (6 bases). Germline V gene sequence: CDR1 SGHTA, CDR2 FQGNSA. This CDR3 spans 13 amino acids. V lost 2 bases, J lost 13 bases, and 17 bases lay in between. CDR3 sequence (DNA): TGTGCCAGCAGCTTATATTTTTCGGGGACTTCGTACTTC. This encodes CASSLYFSGTSYF. Variable domain in full (rest from reference TRBV7-2 and TRBJ2-5): GAGVSQSPSNKVTEKGKDVELRCDPISGHTALYWYRQSLGQGLEFLIYFQGNSAPDKSGLPSDRFSAERTGGSVSTLTIQRTQQEDSAVYLCASSLYFSGTSYFGPGTRLLVL.

This chain uses TRBV7-2 with TRBJ2-5; D is perhaps TRBD2 (5 bases). The CDR3 has 20 residues. From germline, CDR1 is SGHTA and CDR2 FQGNSA. V lost 2 bases and J 5 bases, leaving 30 bases between the germline ends. The CDR3, as DNA: TGTGCCAGCAGCTTATTCGTGGCTGGCAGGAGGCGCCGGCATGGGGAGACCCAGTACTTC. Protein sequence: CASSLFVAGRRRRHGETQYF.

The chain has TRBV4-3 and TRBJ2-1; 7 bases are shared with TRBD2. J gave up 6 bases and V 3 bases, and 5 bases lay outside the gene matches. The CDR3 length is 14 residues. Per the germline V gene, CDR1 is LGHNA and CDR2 is YSLEER. The CDR3 is CASSQRGTSNEQFF. For the CDR3, the DNA is TGCGCCAGCAGCCAGCGGGGGACTTCCAATGAGCAGTTCTTC.

The chain links TRBV28 to TRBJ1-1; 8 nucleotides line up with TRBD1. Looked up from germline, CDR1 is MDHEN and CDR2 is SYDVKM. The CDR3 is made up of 12 amino acids. After removal of 4 bases from V and 10 bases from J, the junction contained 5 bases not matched to a gene. CDR3 in amino acids: CASSSGGGPAFF. The CDR3 DNA reads TGTGCCAGCAGTTCAGGGGGCGGGCCAGCTTTCTTT.